Here is one TCR beta chain with its context. The antigen remains undetermined. V was clipped by 5 bases and J by 0 bases, with 14 bases between them. The CDR3 consists of 15 residues. The sample is drawn from a study of response to subunit inactivated influenza vaccine. Points from the study as a whole: It was the authors' suggestion that each seasonal influenza vaccination recruits few new T cells.

MiXCR, run by TCRdb on the RT-PCR reads, gives a single entry per CDR3 protein. The table lists over 750,000 distinct CDR3 sequences, 21% of them singletons. J is TRBJ2-7 and V is TRBV12-3 or TRBV12-4; D gene ambiguous. This TCR came from a man aged 50 to 60 who received an inactivated influenza vaccine. The source was PBMCs from blood, collected 5 to 6 days after vaccination. The CDR3 DNA reads as TGTGCCAGCAGTCGCTGGCAGTCCTCCTCCTACGAGCAGTACTTC. Translated: CASSRWQSSSYEQYF.